This T cell receptor beta chain was retrieved from a study of beta chain features in type 1 diabetes. Points from the study as a whole: Moderate but significant shortening of TCRB CDR3s was recorded in all four CD4+ subsets from Type 1 diabetes patients. There was no resolution here of whether HLA type influences TCRB rearrangement. Patients and controls would share equally any PCR tilt toward shorter templates.

Once sorted, every population was more than 95% pure. The study reverse transcribed the entire isolated RNA, so it sequenced expressed TCRB transcripts. For naive, central memory and regulatory T cell samples, reads averaged roughly 3.7 million. TCRdb's copy holds only in-frame clones and misses some; the assay was immunoSEQ multiplex PCR. The sample has about 650,000 clones, roughly an eighth seen once. As concerns this clone: Its target is not known.

This CDR3 contains 16 residues. Germline V gene lookup returns CDR1 SEHNR and CDR2 FQNEAQ (reference sequence). The ends were cut back, 2 bases at V and 5 bases at J, with 16 bases in the middle. Sequenced material: naive CD4+ T cells from blood. The clonotype originates from a man aged 25-45 years with type 1 diabetes. The chain combines TRBV7-9 with TRBJ2-4; D is uncertain. CDR3 in DNA: TGTGCCAGCAGCTTATGGCGTCCCGGGTGGGAAAACATTCAGTACTTC. Amino acids: CASSLWRPGWENIQYF.